The 15 T cell receptor beta chains below were found in one sample sequenced in a study of CD8+ T cells in alopecia areata. Once RNA had been extracted, it was reverse transcribed into cDNA to act as the sequencing template. TCRdb keeps only in-frame clones here, not all; method: immunoSEQ multiplex PCR. In the table there are 100,000 to 150,000 clones, 47% of which are singletons. Input material: NKG2D-low CD8+ T cells sorted from blood. The origin of the receptors is a human donor with alopecia areata.

The chain couples TRBV11-2 to TRBJ2-5; TRBD2 is a possible D gene (5 bases). This CDR3 comprises 15 residues. The germline gives CDR1 SGHAT, CDR2 FQNNGV. Trimming stripped 0 bases from V and 1 base from J, with 9 bases between. The CDR3 DNA reads TGTGCCAGCAGCTTAGAACCGGGGATCCAAGAGACCCAGTACTTC. This translates into CASSLEPGIQETQYF.

The chain links TRBV5-6 to TRBJ2-1; perhaps TRBD2 as D (6 bases). This CDR3 is built from 13 residues. The germline V gene has CDR1 SGHDT and CDR2 YYEEEE. V lost 0 bases and J 8 bases, leaving 9 bases between the germline ends. The CDR3 DNA reads as TGTGCCAGCAGCTTGGCCTCGGGGGATGAGCAGTTCTTC. Protein sequence: CASSLASGDEQFF.

The table lists this clone with a few counts. The rearrangement links TRBV29-1 to TRBJ1-5; D possibly corresponds to TRBD1 (6 bases). The CDR3 length is 13 residues. Per the germline V gene, CDR1 is SQVTM and CDR2 is ANQGSEA. The germline V and J ends were trimmed by 8 bases and 3 bases, with 14 bases remaining between them. CDR3 sequence: CSLRGGDNQPQHF. As DNA, the CDR3 is TGCAGCCTTAGAGGGGGGGACAATCAGCCCCAGCATTTT.

This clone occurred once. The rearrangement joins TRBV4-1 to TRBJ2-7; D ambiguous. With 1 base removed from V and 6 bases from J, the gap between germline ends came to 4 bases. Germline V gene lookup returns CDR1 MGHRA and CDR2 YSYEKL. The CDR3 consists of 11 residues. CDR3 sequence: CASSQGLEQYF. CDR3 coding DNA: TGCGCCAGCAGCCAAGGGCTCGAGCAGTACTTC.

The rearrangement joins TRBV30 to TRBJ2-3; a weak D match, TRBD1 (6 bases). The CDR3 is 15 amino acids. Germline CDR1 reads GTSNPN; CDR2 reads SVGIG (reference sequence). Trimming shortened V by 1 base and J by 0 bases, and 11 bases separated the two germline ends. This CDR3 reads CAWSAGTSSTDTQYF. The CDR3 region has the DNA TGTGCCTGGAGTGCAGGGACATCTAGCACAGATACGCAGTATTTT.

This chain joins TRBV30 and TRBJ2-1; D assignment may be TRBD1 or TRBD2 (6 bases each). CDR3 length: 14 amino acids. Germline V gene data show CDR1 as GTSNPN and CDR2 as SVGIG (reference sequence). The V end lost 5 bases, the J end lost 6 bases, and 17 bases lay between the germline ends. This CDR3 is CAWGPLGGRNEQFF. CDR3 coding DNA: TGTGCCTGGGGACCCCTGGGGGGCCGCAATGAGCAGTTCTTC.

The rearrangement links TRBV7-9 to TRBJ2-1, with 14 bases fitting TRBD2. This CDR3 spans 17 amino acids. Germline V gives CDR1 SEHNR, CDR2 FQNEAQ (reference sequence). Trimming removed 5 bases from V and 12 bases from J; junction bases left unmatched: 15. CDR3 residues: CASSPRETSGRAYRQFF. The CDR3 coding sequence is TGTGCCAGCAGCCCCCGAGAGACTAGCGGGAGGGCCTACAGGCAGTTCTTC. The entire variable domain, with the rest obtained from reference TRBV7-9 and TRBJ2-1, is as follows: DTGVSQNPRHKITKRGQNVTFRCDPISEHNRLYWYRQTLGQGPEFLTYFQNEAQLEKSRLLSDRFSAERPKGSFSTLEIQRTEQGDSAMYLCASSPRETSGRAYRQFFGPGTRLTVL.

This clone appeared a single time. The gene calls are TRBV27 and TRBJ2-7; no clear D. V lost 4 bases and J 3 bases, leaving 10 bases between the germline ends. Germline-derived CDR1 and CDR2 are MNHEY and SMNVEV (reference sequence). The CDR3 has 13 residues. The CDR3 here is CASSSTVSYEQYF. The CDR3 DNA is TGTGCCAGCAGTTCGACGGTAAGCTACGAGCAGTACTTC.

This rearrangement joins TRBV6-5 to TRBJ2-4, with a weak D call TRBD2 (6 bases). The germline V and J ends were trimmed by 2 bases and 4 bases, with 15 bases remaining between them. The CDR3 is 16 residues long. Germline V CDR1 and CDR2: MNHEY, SVGAGI. CDR3 bases: TGTGCCAGCAGTTACACCTGGAGCCTAGCGAAAAACATTCAGTACTTC. Amino acid sequence: CASSYTWSLAKNIQYF.

This chain joins TRBV30 and TRBJ2-1; D gene ambiguous. The germline gives CDR1 GTSNPN, CDR2 SVGIG (reference sequence). Trimming stripped 4 bases from V and 2 bases from J, with 12 bases between. The CDR3 has 14 residues. Written as DNA, the CDR3 is TGTGCCTGGAACGCGGTTAAAACCTACAATGAGCAGTTCTTC. This gives the protein CAWNAVKTYNEQFF.

This clone was observed a handful of times. This chain joins TRBV30 and TRBJ2-2; D is ambiguous. CDR3 length: 12 residues. The V and J ends lost 0 bases and 5 bases respectively, with 4 bases between them. Germline V gene lookup returns CDR1 GTSNPN and CDR2 SVGIG (reference sequence). The CDR3 is CAWSVWTGELFF. The CDR3 DNA reads TGTGCCTGGAGTGTGTGGACCGGGGAGCTGTTTTTT.

This clone was seen a few times. V usage is TRBV29-1 and J usage is TRBJ2-3, with TRBD2 identical over 8 bases. Trimming removed 4 bases from V and 2 bases from J; junction bases left unmatched: 8. Germline V CDR1 and CDR2: SQVTM, ANQGSEA. This CDR3 is 15 amino acids long. The CDR3 nucleotides read TGCAGCGTTGGCGGGGGGTCGAAGCCCACAGATACGCAGTATTTT. Translation gives CSVGGGSKPTDTQYF.

Only one count was recorded for this clone. The chain uses TRBV29-1 and TRBJ1-4; 8 bases agree with TRBD1. Germline lookup yields CDR1 SQVTM and CDR2 ANQGSEA. The CDR3 is 17 amino acids. J was trimmed by 4 bases and V by 0 bases; bases with no gene match: 10. CDR3 sequence (DNA): TGCAGCGTTGAAGACGCATCCAGGACAGGGAATAATGAAAAACTGTTTTTT. This encodes CSVEDASRTGNNEKLFF. Full variable domain (missing parts from reference TRBV29-1 and TRBJ1-4): SAVISQKPSRDICQRGTSLTIQCQVDSQVTMMFWYRQQPGQSLTLIATANQGSEATYESGFVIDKFPISRPNLTFSTLTVSNMSPEDSSIYLCSVEDASRTGNNEKLFFGSGTQLSVL.

This clone occurred once. The chain combines TRBV5-6 with TRBJ2-4; D could derive from TRBD1 or TRBD2 (5 bases each). V was clipped by 4 bases and J by 9 bases, with 8 bases between them. This CDR3 comprises 11 residues. Germline V gene lookup returns CDR1 SGHDT and CDR2 YYEEEE. DNA for the CDR3: TGTGCCAGCAGCCTGGGGACCATTCAGTACTTC. The encoded protein is CASSLGTIQYF.

V usage is TRBV7-9 and J usage is TRBJ1-5; D not certain. This CDR3 has 12 amino acids. Germline V gene lookup returns CDR1 SEHNR and CDR2 FQNEAQ (reference sequence). Trimming took 7 bases from V and 3 from J, leaving 7 bases between them. The CDR3 DNA reads TGTGCCAGCACGGGAGACAATCAGCCCCAGCATTTT. Amino acid sequence: CASTGDNQPQHF.